The clone carrying this T cell receptor (beta chain) was recorded at least ten times. No antigen is known for it. The CDR3 has 17 amino acids. V was trimmed by 0 bases and J by 2 bases, leaving 14 bases between them. Germline V gives CDR1 LNHNV, CDR2 YYDKDF (reference sequence). This sample stems from a study of response to subunit inactivated influenza vaccine. The study's findings and limits: Authors suggested few new T cells are recruited by each seasonal influenza vaccination.

In TCRdb, the RT-PCR reads were re-called with MiXCR into one record per CDR3 protein. The sample contains 150,000 to 200,000 distinct CDR3 sequences, 9.5% to 15% of which appear only once. These data were also reused for a study on T cells expressing NK-cell markers. Per that paper: Libraries used 5'RACE template switching adding universal primer site and UMIs. Source material for TCR beta repertoires consisted of sorted CD3+CD56+NKG2C+, CD3+CD56+NKG2C- and CD3+CD56-NKG2C+ T cells. Dominant NKG2C+ clonotypes were found to form about 1.0-7.5% of CD8+ T cells in a handful of donors. Evidence did not settle whether expanded NKG2C+ T cell clones targeted HCMV.

The sequence was collected from a man aged 45-65 years who received an inactivated influenza vaccine. Source: CD8+ T cells sorted from PBMCs, taken roughly 13 days after vaccination. This rearrangement joins TRBV15 to TRBJ2-1; D assignment may be TRBD1 or TRBD2 (6 bases each). The CDR3 nucleotides read TGTGCCACCAGCAGAGATTGGGGGCTAGCGACCTACAATGAGCAGTTCTTC. Encoded protein: CATSRDWGLATYNEQFF.